This T cell receptor beta chain was recorded in a study of blood T cell repertoires in COVID-19. Study-wide background: Whether acute or convalescent, the COVID-19 samples came from the United States, Italy and Spain. In each case, the material was cDNA or gDNA derived from T cells, B-cell-depleted T cells, or PBMCs.

The CDR3 is made up of 15 amino acids. CDR1 is MNHEY, CDR2 SMNVEV, per germline (reference sequence). J was trimmed by 2 bases and V by 0 bases; bases with no gene match: 4. Original handling: Estimated nucleated cell counts came from reference gene primer amplification. Here immunoSEQ multiplex PCR was the method, and the copy in TCRdb shows in-frame clones only, minus some. The DNA was the basis for D and trimming; V, J and clone size are from that table. The sample yields 150,000 to 200,000 clones, more than 65% seen once. The TCR originated in a man aged 70-80 years with active or convalescent COVID-19. The chain links TRBV27 to TRBJ2-7; 7 nucleotides agree with TRBD1. Sequencing was performed on peripheral blood. The CDR3 loop reads CASSLSGTVAYEQYF. CDR3 nucleotides: TGTGCCAGCAGTTTATCGGGGACAGTCGCCTACGAGCAGTACTTC.